Below, one TCR beta chain is given with its context. Its antigen is not known. There are 14 residues in the CDR3. CDR1 and CDR2 (germline): SGHRS, YFSETQ. Trimming at V came to 6 bases and at J to 6 bases, leaving 8 bases not matched to a gene. The sample belongs to a study of T-cell reconstitution after alpha-beta-depleted transplantation in children. Points from the study as a whole: The study reportedly traced alpha-beta T cells about two months after transplant to several hundred expanded graft clones. Elevated TCRbeta diversity at day 60 was traced, in some patients, to surviving recipient T cells and thymic progenitors.

During its preparation, the TCRbeta library received unique molecular identifiers. TCRdb itself ran the PCR reads through MiXCR, one entry per CDR3 protein. This repertoire shows around 580,000 distinct CDR3 sequences, roughly 27% found once; its top ten account for 35% to 40%. This specimen consisted of PBMCs, obtained before TCRalphabeta/CD19-depleted stem cell transplant. This sequence was found in a boy under two years old with Wiskott-Aldrich syndrome, due to receive a stem cell transplant. The chain has TRBV5-1 and TRBJ2-1; TRBD2 matches at 8 bases. For the CDR3, the DNA is TGCGCCAGCACTGGACTAGCTGGAATCAATGAGCAGTTCTTC. As protein: CASTGLAGINEQFF.